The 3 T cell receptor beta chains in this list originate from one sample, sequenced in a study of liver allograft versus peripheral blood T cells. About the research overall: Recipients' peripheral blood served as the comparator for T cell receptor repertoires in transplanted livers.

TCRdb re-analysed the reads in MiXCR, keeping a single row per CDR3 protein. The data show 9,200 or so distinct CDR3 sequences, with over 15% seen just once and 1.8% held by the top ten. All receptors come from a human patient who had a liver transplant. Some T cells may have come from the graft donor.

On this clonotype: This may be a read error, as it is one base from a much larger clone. The CDR3 bases are TGTGCCAGCAGAACCCGGGACAGGGGTACCTACGAGCAGTACTTC. Translating it yields CASRTRDRGTYEQYF. The chain carries TRBV6-5 and TRBJ2-7; 10 positions agree with TRBD1. The germline V gene encodes CDR1 MNHEY and CDR2 SVGAGI. The CDR3 runs 15 residues. The J segment lost 2 bases and the V segment lost 6 bases, leaving 7 bases of the junction unmatched.

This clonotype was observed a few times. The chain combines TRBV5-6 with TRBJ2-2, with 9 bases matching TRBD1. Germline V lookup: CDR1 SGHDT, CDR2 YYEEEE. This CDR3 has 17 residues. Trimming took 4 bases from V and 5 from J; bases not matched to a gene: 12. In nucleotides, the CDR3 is TGTGCCAGCAGCAGCCATCCGGGACAGGGAAAGACCGGGGAGCTGTTTTTT. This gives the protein CASSSHPGQGKTGELFF.

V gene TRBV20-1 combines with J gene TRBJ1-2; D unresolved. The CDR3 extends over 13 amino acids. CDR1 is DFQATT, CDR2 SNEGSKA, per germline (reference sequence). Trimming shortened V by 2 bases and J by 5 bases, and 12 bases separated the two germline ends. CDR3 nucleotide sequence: TGCAGTGCTAGACCCCGGTGGGAGTATGGCTACACCTTC. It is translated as CSARPRWEYGYTF.